Included here is one T cell receptor beta chain sequence, with context. This clone's antigen is unknown. Base qualities were left out, and no much larger clone turns up one base away. The library was prepared using the immunoSEQ multiplex PCR assay. A mixture of 60 forward primers for TCR Vbeta segments and 13 reverse primers for TCR Jbeta segments was used in the multiplex PCR. A multiplex PCR assay on genomic DNA amplified the CDR3 region of rearranged TCR beta genes. Amplified TCR beta libraries were sequenced as 87-base-pair reads on the Illumina HiSeq System. The source study handled its data this way. Across the 700 or so repertoires, a later analysis counted roughly 84 million unique TCR beta chains, 8.5 million to 12 million of which were shared by at least two donors. A nearest-neighbor algorithm error-corrected the raw reads and collapsed the reads into unique sequences, merging closely related sequences to remove PCR and sequencing errors. Alignment of CDR3 sequences to IMGT reference sequences was used to assign V, D and J gene segments. For a sequence to be retained, a match of at least six nucleotides was required to both a V gene segment and a J gene segment. A rearrangement counted as productive if the CDR3 had no stop codons and remained in frame with V and J, and every other rearrangement counted as non-productive. CDR3 was defined by IMGT convention, running from the second conserved V-encoded cysteine to the conserved J-encoded phenylalanine. The earlier analysis of about 640 of the donors excluded any sequence lacking an unambiguous match to a single V gene segment. An earlier analysis of several hundred of the donors classified V segments as functional when productive rearrangements were above 56.7% and as segregating when the standard deviation between donors was above 5%. A statistical classification framework was built for diagnosing cytomegalovirus status from the catalog of TCR beta chain sequences. V and J gene assignment, in a later analysis, came from comparing TCR nucleotide sequences with IMGT/GENE-DB human TR gene sequences. A later analysis assigned CDR3 sequences and most-parsimonious VDJ recombination scenarios with the TCRdist pipeline. A later analysis defined each TCR beta chain by its CDR3 amino acid sequence plus V-gene family, and excluded reads lacking a unique V-gene family. To address suspected cross-contamination and a sequencing artifact, a later analysis removed 592 highly shared, low-generation-probability nucleotide sequences. In a later analysis, a clonal expansion index was calculated for each public chain from normalized within-repertoire ranks of inferred template counts. In a later analysis, generation probabilities were computed with a VDJ recombination model fitted to out-of-frame rearrangements, and the resulting probabilities were checked against IGoR. A later analysis scored TCR-TCR, TCR-HLA and TCR-CMV co-occurrence with hypergeometric tests, applying a repertoire-size bias correction to TCR pairs. To estimate false discovery rates, a later analysis permuted the HLA or CMV assignments 20 times. In a later analysis, co-occurring TCRs were grouped with DBSCAN, and TCRdist sequence similarity was added when clustering was performed within HLA-allele-positive subsets. For co-occurrence clustering, repertoires with fewer than 30,000 or more than 120,000 public chains were excluded, along with four to six repertoires with anomalous nucleotide sharing. TCRdb re-hosts the immuneACCESS table, in-frame sequences only. Its copies lack some clones; in the studies checked, an unresolved V gene accounts for under half of them, and the cause for the rest is not known. D and trimming come from the DNA, and the V and J calls and clone size come from that table. In all, the sample holds hundreds of thousands of clones, and about 75% of those were seen once. The ten largest clones take up 1.8% of the sample.

This entry comes from a study of cytomegalovirus exposure and HLA in healthy donors (dated by TCRdb to about 2017). In terms of the full investigation: An earlier analysis of fewer than 750 of the donors reported over 250 Gb of sequence data and 117 million unique TCR beta sequences obtained from 150 million to 200 million T cells. Roughly 300 gigabases of sequencing data and roughly 80 million unique TCR sequences made up an early release that covered several hundred HLA-typed donors. Of the approximately 400 genotyped donors, less than 85% were placed in the genetic ancestry cluster associated with self-reported Caucasian donors. The study was designed to test whether signatures of past pathogen exposure could be identified by cataloging public T cell receptors. The study used immunosequencing to profile the T cell repertoires of approximately 650 subjects and linked those repertoires to cytomegalovirus serostatus. A separate validation cohort of some 130 different subjects was used in addition to the 666-subject first cohort. To predict cytomegalovirus infection status, the study combined high-throughput TCR immunosequencing, statistical association of individual TCRs with disease status, and machine learning. To study patterns of TCR occurrence, a later analysis re-analyzed previously published TCR beta repertoires from 550 to 800 donors and added high-resolution HLA genotyping. The later analysis used no new phenotypic data to find candidate immune exposures, relying instead on TCR beta sequences and their occurrence across donors. An earlier analysis of 587 of the donors applied high-throughput TCR beta sequencing to assess whether each TCR beta V gene segment acted as functional or pseudogenic. Donor age, sex, ethnicity and CMV serostatus were compiled alongside the repertoire data. A later genetic analysis took genome-wide SNP genotypes for about three fifths of the 666 donors and used that subset as a discovery cohort. Every repertoire in the discovery cohort had been generated on one and the same sequencing platform. HLA typing included class I and class II loci at four-digit resolution. Typing coverage varied by locus: about 629-640 donors for A, B, C, DRB1 and DQB1; more than 500 for DQA1; around 610 for DPA1; approximately 470 for DPB1. Roughly five DR-DQ haplotypes were treated as single units for association and clustering because of strong linkage in the cohort. Among a few hundred genotyped donors of the cohort, an average of around 240,000 unique TCR beta nucleotide sequences were sequenced per donor, roughly 18% of them non-productive. The paper as a whole reports these results and caveats: A later analysis found that TCR association rates varied across HLA loci, with DRB1 alleles showing the most associated TCRs and HLA-C alleles the fewest. Strong co-occurrence of HLA alleles, especially DR and DQ, made assigning TCR associations to individual alleles difficult. Linkage disequilibrium might explain the correlated functional status among segregating V segments, but an unknown experimental factor could not be excluded. A later analysis found that HLA-associated TCR beta chains were more clonally expanded and had lower generation probabilities than equally common non-associated chains. A cluster of highly shared sequence variants was judged likely to be a technical artifact of the sequencing pipeline. The presence/absence analyses assumed that sequencing depth was roughly uniform across donors, and that assumption may not be true. In a later analysis, several top co-occurrence clusters were reported to appear linked to parvovirus B19, influenza, CMV and Epstein-Barr virus. A further reported finding was that TCR beta sequences accurately predicted the HLA-A and HLA-B alleles for most subjects in the first cohort. Roughly 17 rarely observed V segments, including chromosome 9 orphons, were excluded from the earlier analysis of approximately 500 of the donors because counts were too low. At a false discovery rate of 0.05, a later analysis linked about 17,000 TCR beta sequences to specific HLA alleles. This cohort had only TCR beta chains sequenced, and the lack of alpha or paired-chain data limited which features could be detected. In the study, 164 TCR beta chains were listed as associated with cytomegalovirus. The authors suggested that the approach could potentially be extended to other disease states and immunological phenotypes. The classifier was reported to diagnose cytomegalovirus status with high specificity and sensitivity in both the original cohort and the validation cohort. Because HLA typing was unavailable for some donors at each locus, only the typed subset was used in association tests. In a later genetic analysis, fewer N-insertions in productive TCRs were reported among donors in an Asian-associated ancestry cluster than the roughly 640-donor mean. The only immune exposure information available for the cohort was CMV serostatus. In an earlier analysis of approximately 600 of the donors, most TCR beta V segments were observed in productive rearrangements about 87% or about 30% of the time, broadly matching IMGT annotations. Most TCR sequences were seen in very few donors, while some public TCRs were found in many individuals. In a later genetic analysis, a missense DCLRE1C variant was associated with V-gene and J-gene trimming of TCR beta chains, and the association was replicated in an independent cohort. Some IMGT-functional V segments, including TRBV6-2 and TRBV6-3, could not be distinguished by the 87-base-pair reads and were therefore excluded. According to a later analysis, most CMV-associated TCR beta chains appeared to be HLA-restricted, and the HLA associations seemed to be driven largely by CMV exposure. A few of the identified cytomegalovirus-associated TCR beta chains were confirmed in vitro to be specific for cytomegalovirus antigens.

The germline V gene specifies MDHEN as CDR1 and SYDVKM as CDR2. The CDR3 holds 14 amino acids from the cysteine to the phenylalanine. The read is trimmed to its CDR3 DNA, 42 bases read in frame from base 1. From V the trimming removes 5 bases and from J it removes 8 bases, while the gene matches leave 9 bases of the junction unaccounted for. The cohort comprised 666 healthy bone marrow donors. At the time of sampling, all cohort members were nominally healthy, though unrecorded immune exposures were likely present. The donor tested CMV seronegative, placing the donor among the 350 to 400 seronegative members of the cohort. A peripheral blood sample was provided by each donor, and peripheral blood mononuclear cells were used for TCR beta sequencing. The Qiagen DNeasy Blood Extraction Kit was used to extract genomic DNA from the blood cell samples.

Sequencing was carried out using PBMCs. The rearranged chain carries TRBV28 and TRBJ1-2, with 9 bases matching TRBD1. The sequence derives from a woman between 25 and 40 years old in good health and CMV-seronegative. In nucleotides, the sequence is TGTGCCAGCAGTACCGGGACAGGGATGAGGGGCTACACCTTC. This gives the protein CASSTGTGMRGYTF.